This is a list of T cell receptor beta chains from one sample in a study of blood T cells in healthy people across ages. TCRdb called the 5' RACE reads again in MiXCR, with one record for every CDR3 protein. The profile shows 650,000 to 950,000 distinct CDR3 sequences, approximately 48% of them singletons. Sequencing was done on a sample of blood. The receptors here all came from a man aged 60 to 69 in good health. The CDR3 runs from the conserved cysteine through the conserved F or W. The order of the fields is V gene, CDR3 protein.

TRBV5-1,CASSLARVASTDTQYF
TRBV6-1,CASSGGQGRTGELFF
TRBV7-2,CASSLAGRGGTGELFF
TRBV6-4,CASSGPEAENTEAFF
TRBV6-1,CASPGQGDHEQYF
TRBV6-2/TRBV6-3,CASSYGERRETQYF
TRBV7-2,CASSLGLAGGNTGELFF
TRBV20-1,CSARLAGGPVRNEQFF
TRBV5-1,CASSFGGEIGYTF
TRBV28,CASTTASDTIYF
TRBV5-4,CASSWGASTGELFF
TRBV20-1,CSAGEGGGPIAKNIQYF
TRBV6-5,CASSYPWFGETQYF
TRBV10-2,CASSEAGAHYEQYF
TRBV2,CASNSLLVSQYF
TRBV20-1,CSAREGHQYEQFF
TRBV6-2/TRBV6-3,CASRKTGTDSYEQYF
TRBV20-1,CSARMGQGNEQYF
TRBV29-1,CSVPLRGTDYGYTF
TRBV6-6,CASMDRGSSNQPQHF
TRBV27,CASSLLWGSYEQYF
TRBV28,CASSFLGTGGNEQFF